This T cell receptor beta chain was profiled in a study of sequential checkpoint blockade in melanoma. Produced via immunoSEQ multiplex PCR; TCRdb's table is partial and in-frame only. The table includes roughly 20,000 clones, just under 75% detected once. The treatment: randomized to nivolumab then ipilimumab (arm A) or the reverse (arm B). Patients had received no earlier DNA-damaging chemotherapy. Sorted cells were live CD3+CD8+, lacking CD19 and CD56, from PBMCs. Germline lookup yields CDR1 SGHVS and CDR2 FQNEAQ. The V and J ends lost 3 bases and 7 bases respectively, with 4 bases between them. The CDR3 spans 11 residues.

The receptor comes from a human donor with melanoma. Sequences were derived from CD8+ T cells sorted from blood (inferred from file names), sampled from a patient given nivolumab and ipilimumab in sequence. This rearrangement joins TRBV7-8 to TRBJ2-1, with unresolved D. The CDR3 spells CASSFSNEQFF. The DNA for the CDR3 is TGTGCCAGCAGCTTCAGTAATGAGCAGTTCTTC.